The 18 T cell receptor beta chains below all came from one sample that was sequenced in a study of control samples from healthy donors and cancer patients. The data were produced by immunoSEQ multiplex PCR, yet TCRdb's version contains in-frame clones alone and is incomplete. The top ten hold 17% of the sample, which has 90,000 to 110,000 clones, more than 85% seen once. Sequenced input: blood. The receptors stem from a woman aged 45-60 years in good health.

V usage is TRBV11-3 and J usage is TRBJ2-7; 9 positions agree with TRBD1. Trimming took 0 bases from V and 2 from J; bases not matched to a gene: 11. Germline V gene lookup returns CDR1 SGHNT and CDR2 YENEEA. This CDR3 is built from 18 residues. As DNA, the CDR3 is TGTGCCAGCAGCTTAGATCTTCCCCACAGGGGGCTAGCCTACGAGCAGTACGTC. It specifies CASSLDLPHRGLAYEQYV.

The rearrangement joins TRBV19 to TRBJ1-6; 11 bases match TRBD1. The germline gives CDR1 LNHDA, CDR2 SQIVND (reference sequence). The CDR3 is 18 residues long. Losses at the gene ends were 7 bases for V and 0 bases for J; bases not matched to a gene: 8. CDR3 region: CASTSTGQGGSYNSPLHF. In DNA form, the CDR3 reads TGTGCCAGTACCTCCACGGGACAGGGGGGCTCCTATAATTCACCCCTCCACTTT.

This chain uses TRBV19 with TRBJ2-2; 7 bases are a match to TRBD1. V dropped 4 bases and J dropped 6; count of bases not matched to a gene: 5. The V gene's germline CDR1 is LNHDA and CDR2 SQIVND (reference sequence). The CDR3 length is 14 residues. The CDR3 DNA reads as TGTGCCAGTAGTAGAGGTCAGGGGGCCGGGGAGCTGTTTTTT. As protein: CASSRGQGAGELFF.

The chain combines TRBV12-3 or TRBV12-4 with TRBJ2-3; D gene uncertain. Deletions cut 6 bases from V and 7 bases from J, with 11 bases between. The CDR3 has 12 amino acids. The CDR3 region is CASSSAHYTQYF. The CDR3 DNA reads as TGTGCCAGCAGCTCGGCGCACTATACGCAGTATTTT.

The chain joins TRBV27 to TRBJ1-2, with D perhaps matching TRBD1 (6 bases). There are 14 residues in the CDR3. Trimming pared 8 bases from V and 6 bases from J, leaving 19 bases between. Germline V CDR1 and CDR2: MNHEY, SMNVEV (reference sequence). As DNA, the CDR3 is TGTGCCAGCCGCACAGGGAATGGAGAAGATGGCTACACCTTC. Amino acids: CASRTGNGEDGYTF.

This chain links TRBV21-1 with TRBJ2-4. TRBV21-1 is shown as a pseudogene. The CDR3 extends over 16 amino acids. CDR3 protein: CASSKAQRGDLNIQYF. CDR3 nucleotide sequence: TGTGCCAGCAGCAAAGCGCAGAGGGGGGACTTAAACATTCAGTACTTC.

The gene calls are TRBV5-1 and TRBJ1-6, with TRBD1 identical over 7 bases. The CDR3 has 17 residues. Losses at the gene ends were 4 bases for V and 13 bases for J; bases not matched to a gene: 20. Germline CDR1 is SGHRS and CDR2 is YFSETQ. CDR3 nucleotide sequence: TGCGCCAGCAGCCTTCCGAAGGGGACAGTCTCCGAGGCGCCCCTCCACTTT. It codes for CASSLPKGTVSEAPLHF.

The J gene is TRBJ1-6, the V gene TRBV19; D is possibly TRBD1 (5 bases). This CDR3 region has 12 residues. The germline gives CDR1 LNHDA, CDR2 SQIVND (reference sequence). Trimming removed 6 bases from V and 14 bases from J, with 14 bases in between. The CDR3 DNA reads TGTGCCAGTAGCCCTCCAGGGATGTCCCTCCACTTT. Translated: CASSPPGMSLHF.

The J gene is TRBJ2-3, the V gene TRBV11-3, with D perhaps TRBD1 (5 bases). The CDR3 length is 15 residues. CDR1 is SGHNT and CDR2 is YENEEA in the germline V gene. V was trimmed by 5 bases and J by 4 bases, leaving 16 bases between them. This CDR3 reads CASSQGALGADTQYF. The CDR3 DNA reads TGTGCCAGCAGCCAGGGCGCCCTGGGTGCAGATACGCAGTATTTT.

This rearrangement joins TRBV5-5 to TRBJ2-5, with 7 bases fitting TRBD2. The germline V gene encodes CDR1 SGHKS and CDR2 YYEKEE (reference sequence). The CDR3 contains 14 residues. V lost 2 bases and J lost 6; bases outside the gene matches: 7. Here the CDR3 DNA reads TGTGCCAGCAGCTTCGGCGGGGGTGGCAAGACCCAGTACTTC. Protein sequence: CASSFGGGGKTQYF. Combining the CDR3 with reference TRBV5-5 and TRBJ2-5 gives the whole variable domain DAGVTQSPTHLIKTRGQQVTLRCSPISGHKSVSWYQQVLGQGPQFIFQYYEKEERGRGNFPDRFSARQFPNYSSELNVNALLLGDSALYLCASSFGGGGKTQYFGPGTRLLVL.

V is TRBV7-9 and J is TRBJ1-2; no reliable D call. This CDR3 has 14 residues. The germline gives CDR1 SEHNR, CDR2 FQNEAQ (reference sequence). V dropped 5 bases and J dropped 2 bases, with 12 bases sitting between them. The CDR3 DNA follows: TGTGCCAGCAGCGACACCGGGAAGAACTATGGCTACACCTTC. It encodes CASSDTGKNYGYTF.

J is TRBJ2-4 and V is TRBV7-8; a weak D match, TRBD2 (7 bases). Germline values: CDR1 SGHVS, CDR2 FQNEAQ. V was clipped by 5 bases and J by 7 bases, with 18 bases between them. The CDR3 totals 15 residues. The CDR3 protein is CASSKRGGGANIQYF. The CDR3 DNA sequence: TGTGCCAGCAGCAAAAGAGGGGGGGGAGCGAACATTCAGTACTTC.

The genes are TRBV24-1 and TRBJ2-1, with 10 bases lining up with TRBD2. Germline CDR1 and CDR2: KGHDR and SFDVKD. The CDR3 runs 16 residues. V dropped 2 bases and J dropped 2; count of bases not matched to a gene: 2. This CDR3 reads CATSDSGTSAYNEQFF. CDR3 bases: TGTGCCACCAGTGATTCCGGGACTAGCGCCTACAATGAGCAGTTCTTC.

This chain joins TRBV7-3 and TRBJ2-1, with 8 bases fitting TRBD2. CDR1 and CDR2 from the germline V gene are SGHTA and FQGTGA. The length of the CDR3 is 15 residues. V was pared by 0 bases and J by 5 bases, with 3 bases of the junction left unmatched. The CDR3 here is CASSLTGGANNEQFF. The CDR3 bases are TGTGCCAGCAGCTTAACCGGGGGGGCCAACAATGAGCAGTTCTTC.

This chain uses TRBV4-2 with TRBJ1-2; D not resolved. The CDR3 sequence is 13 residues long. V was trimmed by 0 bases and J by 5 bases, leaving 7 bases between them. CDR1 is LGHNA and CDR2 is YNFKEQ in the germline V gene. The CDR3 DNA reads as TGTGCCAGCAGCCAAGATCCCCCGTATGGCTACACCTTC. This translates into CASSQDPPYGYTF.

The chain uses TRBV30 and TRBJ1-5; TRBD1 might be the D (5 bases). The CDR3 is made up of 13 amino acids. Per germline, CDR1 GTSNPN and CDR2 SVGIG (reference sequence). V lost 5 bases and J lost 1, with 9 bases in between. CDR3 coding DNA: TGTGCCTGGGGGAGACAGAGCAATCAGCCCCAGCATTTT. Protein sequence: CAWGRQSNQPQHF.

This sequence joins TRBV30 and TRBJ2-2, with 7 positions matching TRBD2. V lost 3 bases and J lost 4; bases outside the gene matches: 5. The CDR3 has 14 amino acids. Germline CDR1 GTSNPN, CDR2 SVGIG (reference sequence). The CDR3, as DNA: TGTGCCTGGAGGCCCGGCGGGGGCACCGGGGAGCTGTTTTTT. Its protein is CAWRPGGGTGELFF.

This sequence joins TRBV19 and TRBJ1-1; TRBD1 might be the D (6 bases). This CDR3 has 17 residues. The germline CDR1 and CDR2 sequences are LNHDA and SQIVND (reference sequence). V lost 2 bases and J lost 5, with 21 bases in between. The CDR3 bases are TGTGCCAGTAGTATATGGTCCAGGGGTCGAGTGGAGACTGAAGCTTTCTTT. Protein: CASSIWSRGRVETEAFF.